Listed here is a single TCR beta chain. Only in-frame clones appear in the TCRdb table, and some are missing; sequencing was by immunoSEQ multiplex PCR. This table holds some 130,000 clones, about 90% found once. This sample is part of a study of blood T cell repertoires in COVID-19. At the level of the study: Material from acute and convalescent COVID-19 was sourced from the United States, Italy and Spain.

V lost 6 bases and J lost 0; bases outside the gene matches: 4. The CDR3 is 15 amino acids. Germline assignment: CDR1 MGHRA and CDR2 YSYEKL. The rearrangement links TRBV4-1 to TRBJ2-1, with 8 bases that match TRBD2. The sample was peripheral blood. This clonotype was sampled from a woman aged 60-70 years with acute or convalescent COVID-19. DNA for the CDR3: TGCGCCAGCAGTACTAGCGGCAGCTCCTACAATGAGCAGTTCTTC. Protein sequence: CASSTSGSSYNEQFF.